These T cell receptor beta chains were read from a single sample in a study of blood T cell repertoires in COVID-19. Only in-frame clones appear in the TCRdb table, and some are missing; sequencing was by immunoSEQ multiplex PCR. The sample lists approximately 220,000 clones, over 80% occurring once. Sequencing was carried out using PBMCs or T cells enriched from blood (not recorded which). These receptors were taken from a woman in her 30s with acute COVID-19. CDR3s include the opening cysteine and the closing phenylalanine or tryptophan. D genes are given only for firm matches. A clone size is listed for some rows: how often the clone was seen (once, few, many), or a class if it is expanded.

D gene,J gene,clone size,V gene,CDR3 DNA,CDR3 protein
NA,TRBJ1-3,NA,TRBV11-2,TGTGCCAGCAGCTTATACTCCAGGACAAGCTCTGGAAACACCATATATTTT,CASSLYSRTSSGNTIYF
TRBD2,TRBJ2-1,NA,TRBV9,TGTGCCAGCAGCGCGGCGGGGACTAGCGGGGGTTACAATGAGCAGTTCTTC,CASSAAGTSGGYNEQFF
TRBD1,TRBJ2-5,NA,TRBV5-8,TGTGCCAGCAGCTTGGGGGACAGGGGAGAGACCCAGTACTTC,CASSLGDRGETQYF
TRBD1,TRBJ1-4,NA,TRBV3-1/TRBV3-2,TGTGCCAGCAGCCAAGCAGTCCCCCGGGACAGAGAGAAAAAACTGTTTTTT,CASSQAVPRDREKKLFF
NA,TRBJ1-3,few,TRBV5-1,TGCGCCAGCAGCCTGGGTCGGAGTGGGTGGTCACCGCGAGGAAACACCATATATTTT,CASSLGRSGWSPRGNTIYF
NA,TRBJ2-5,NA,TRBV11-2,TGTGCCAGCAGCTCGATACACCGCTCAGGGACCCAGTACTTC,CASSSIHRSGTQYF
NA,TRBJ1-1,NA,TRBV29-1,TGCAGCGCAACATCCACGAACACTGAAGCTTTCTTT,CSATSTNTEAFF
NA,TRBJ1-1,NA,TRBV9,TGTGCCAGCAGCCCTGGTGGGAGCACTGAAGCTTTCTTT,CASSPGGSTEAFF
TRBD1,TRBJ1-2,NA,TRBV5-5,TGTGCCAGCAGCTTGGCCCCCTCGACAGGGGAGTTAGGTGGCTACACCTTC,CASSLAPSTGELGGYTF
TRBD2,TRBJ2-1,NA,TRBV13,TGTGCCAGCAGCTCCCGGGAGGTCAATGAGCAGTTCTTC,CASSSREVNEQFF
TRBD2,TRBJ2-1,NA,TRBV4-1,TGCGCCAGCAGCATACTAGCGGGGGTATACAATGAGCAGTTCTTC,CASSILAGVYNEQFF
TRBD1,TRBJ1-6,few,TRBV19,TGTGCCAGCGGACAGGACCATAATTCACCCCTCCACTTT,CASGQDHNSPLHF
TRBD1,TRBJ2-5,NA,TRBV5-8,TGTGCCAGCAGCCCCGGGGACAGCTCTCAAGAGACCCAGTACTTC,CASSPGDSSQETQYF
NA,TRBJ2-2,NA,TRBV18,TGTGCCAGCTCCCCCGGACAAGGGAACACCGGGGAGCTGTTTTTT,CASSPGQGNTGELFF
NA,TRBJ1-1,NA,TRBV7-8,TGTGCCAGCAGCTTAGCGCGGCCCCTGAACACTGAAGCTTTCTTT,CASSLARPLNTEAFF
NA,TRBJ1-5,NA,TRBV19,TGTGCCAGTAGTACCCCCCAGGGTGTCGGGCAGCCCCAGCATTTT,CASSTPQGVGQPQHF
NA,TRBJ1-1,many,TRBV2,TGTGCCAGCAGTGATGCAGAGAACACTGAAGCTTTCTTT,CASSDAENTEAFF
TRBD1,TRBJ1-2,NA,TRBV6-5,TGTGCCAGCAGTTTGAATAACCAGGGACAGCTCCGCCGCTACACCTTC,CASSLNNQGQLRRYTF
TRBD1,TRBJ1-2,NA,TRBV7-6,TGTGCCAGCAGCGCCCGCCGGGACAGGGGCCCCCTCAACTATGGCTACACCTTC,CASSARRDRGPLNYGYTF
TRBD1,TRBJ1-1,once,TRBV7-9,TGTGCCAGCAGCTACACAGGGGGGCGGAGGAACACTGAAGCTTTCTTT,CASSYTGGRRNTEAFF
TRBD2,TRBJ2-5,NA,TRBV2,TGTGCCAGCAGTGAAGGAGGTTTAGCGGGGGGGGAGACCCAGTACTTC,CASSEGGLAGGETQYF
NA,TRBJ1-1,NA,TRBV2,TGTGCCAGCAGTGAAGCTTCCGTCTCGAAGCACACTGAAGCTTTCTTT,CASSEASVSKHTEAFF
TRBD1,TRBJ2-5,NA,TRBV2,TGTGCCACCTCGGGACAGGGGAGGGAGACCCAGTACTTC,CATSGQGRETQYF
TRBD1,TRBJ1-6,NA,TRBV12-5,TGTGCTAGTGGTTTGGTCCAAGGTACAGGGGCACCCCTCCACTTT,CASGLVQGTGAPLHF
NA,TRBJ1-2,NA,TRBV9,TGTGCCAGCAGCGTAGGGGCCAACTATGGCTACACCTTC,CASSVGANYGYTF
NA,TRBJ2-7,NA,TRBV18,TGTGCCAGCTCACCTTCCACGGGCGAGCAGTACTTC,CASSPSTGEQYF
TRBD1,TRBJ1-2,NA,TRBV7-9,TGTGCCAGCAGCCGCCGGGACAGGGGGGACTATGGCTACACCTTC,CASSRRDRGDYGYTF
NA,TRBJ1-1,NA,TRBV19,TGTGCCAGTAGTATAGCTCTGACCGCTAGGGAAGCTTTCTTT,CASSIALTAREAFF
TRBD1,TRBJ2-7,once,TRBV5-1,TGCGCCAGCAGCTTCCCGGACAGGTCGAGAGAGCAGTACTTC,CASSFPDRSREQYF
TRBD1,TRBJ1-1,NA,TRBV18,TGTGCCAGCTCACCAGGACAGGGGGCGCGGAACACTGAAGCTTTCTTT,CASSPGQGARNTEAFF
NA,TRBJ1-4,once,TRBV19,TGTGCCAGTAGTATAGAGGGGGCAGACCACGAGGGTCAACTGTTTTTT,CASSIEGADHEGQLFF
NA,TRBJ1-5,NA,TRBV15,TGTGCCACCAGCAGATCCCCCCAAGAAGAGGCGAGTAGCAATCAGCCCCAGCATTTT,CATSRSPQEEASSNQPQHF
NA,TRBJ2-5,once,TRBV24-1,TGTGCCACCAGTGATTACCCAGATGGGACCCAGTACTTC,CATSDYPDGTQYF
NA,TRBJ1-1,NA,TRBV15,TGTGCCACCAGCAGAGATCCAGGCATGAACACTGAAGCTTTCTTT,CATSRDPGMNTEAFF
NA,TRBJ2-2,NA,TRBV7-6,TGTGCCAGCAGCCCCCAGGGGAGGGTGATGACCGGGGAGCTGTTTTTT,CASSPQGRVMTGELFF
NA,TRBJ1-2,once,TRBV5-6,TGTGCCAGCAGCCCCAGGGGAAGCGGCTATGGCTACACCTTC,CASSPRGSGYGYTF
NA,TRBJ1-5,NA,TRBV27,TGTGCCAGCAGTTTATTAGCACAGGAGGGCGGCAATCAGCCCCAGCATTTT,CASSLLAQEGGNQPQHF
TRBD1,TRBJ2-3,NA,TRBV5-1,TGCGCCAGCAGCTTAGTGACAGGGGAAGATACGCAGTATTTT,CASSLVTGEDTQYF
TRBD1,TRBJ2-7,NA,TRBV14,TGTGCCAGCAGCCAAGTAGGGACAGGGGACGAGCAGTACTTC,CASSQVGTGDEQYF
NA,TRBJ2-3,NA,TRBV5-1,TGCGCCAGCAGCTTGGGTGCGGGGTCTAGCACAGATACGCAGTATTTT,CASSLGAGSSTDTQYF
TRBD1,TRBJ2-7,few,TRBV12-5,TGTGCTAGTGGCCCTTCCGACAGGGCCTACGAGCAGTACTTC,CASGPSDRAYEQYF